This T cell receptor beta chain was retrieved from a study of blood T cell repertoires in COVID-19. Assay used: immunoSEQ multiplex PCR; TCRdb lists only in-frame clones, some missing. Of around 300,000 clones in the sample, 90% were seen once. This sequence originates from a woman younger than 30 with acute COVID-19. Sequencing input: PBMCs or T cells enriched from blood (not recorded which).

CDR3 residues: CATLPASGSYEQYF. CDR3 DNA: TGTGCCACCCTACCAGCTAGCGGGAGTTACGAGCAGTACTTC. This sequence joins TRBV27 and TRBJ2-7; TRBD2 matches at 10 bases. J was trimmed by 4 bases and V by 10 bases; bases with no gene match: 10. The CDR3 runs to 14 residues. CDR1 MNHEY and CDR2 SMNVEV come from the germline V gene (reference sequence).